What follows are 14 T cell receptor beta chains derived from one specimen sequenced in a study of CD8+ T cells in alopecia areata. As the sequencing template, cDNA was produced by extracting RNA and reverse transcribing it. Sequencing used immunoSEQ multiplex PCR; TCRdb keeps in-frame clones, though not all of them. The sample records 170,000 or so clones, roughly 60% being singletons. The starting material was CD4+ T cells sorted from blood, obtained at week 0. These receptors were obtained from a human donor with alopecia areata.

V is TRBV5-6 and J is TRBJ2-5; D not certain. Looked up from germline, CDR1 is SGHDT and CDR2 is YYEEEE. With 0 bases removed from V and 4 bases from J, the gap between germline ends came to 10 bases. This CDR3 comprises 14 residues. The DNA for the CDR3 is TGTGCCAGCAGCTTGGAGACACTTCTAGAGACCCAGTACTTC. Translating it yields CASSLETLLETQYF.

This clone appeared many times. The chain combines TRBV7-8 with TRBJ1-5; D gene unclear. Trimming left V 2 bases short and J 5 bases short, with 7 bases between. From germline, CDR1 is SGHVS and CDR2 FQNEAQ. CDR3 length: 13 amino acids. CDR3: CASSLIAHQPQHF. Written as DNA, the CDR3 is TGTGCCAGCAGCTTAATCGCCCATCAGCCCCAGCATTTT. The full variable domain, its missing parts supplied by reference TRBV7-8 and TRBJ1-5, is GAGVSQSPRYKVAKRGQDVALRCDPISGHVSLFWYQQALGQGPEFLTYFQNEAQLDKSGLPSDRFFAERPEGSVSTLKIQRTQQEDSAVYLCASSLIAHQPQHFGDGTRLSIL.

Details on this clone: Within the sample, other DNA sequences also encode this same CDR3. The J gene is TRBJ1-1, the V gene TRBV5-1; no clear D. V gave up 4 bases and J gave up 1 base, with 14 bases separating them. The CDR3 loop spans 15 amino acids. From germline, CDR1 is SGHRS and CDR2 YFSETQ. The CDR3 region has the DNA TGCGCCAGCAGCCCTCAGGTCCGGGGGAACACTGAAGCTTTCTTT. Translating gives CASSPQVRGNTEAFF. Using reference TRBV5-1 and TRBJ1-1 for the parts outside the CDR3, the full variable domain is KAGVTQTPRYLIKTRGQQVTLSCSPISGHRSVSWYQQTPGQGLQFLFEYFSETQRNKGNFPGRFSGRQFSNSRSEMNVSTLELGDSALYLCASSPQVRGNTEAFFGQGTRLTVV.

The gene calls are TRBV5-6 and TRBJ1-2; D remains ambiguous. CDR1 is SGHDT, CDR2 YYEEEE, per germline. CDR3 size: 13 residues. Trimming left V 0 bases short and J 4 bases short, with 7 bases between. CDR3: CASSLAQSYGYTF. As DNA, the CDR3 is TGTGCCAGCAGCTTGGCACAGAGCTATGGCTACACCTTC.

V gene TRBV30 combines with J gene TRBJ1-1; D unclear. Germline V gene lookup returns CDR1 GTSNPN and CDR2 SVGIG (reference sequence). V was clipped by 3 bases and J by 0 bases, with 11 bases between them. CDR3 size: 14 residues. This CDR3 reads CAWSLETLNTEAFF. The CDR3, as DNA: TGTGCCTGGAGCCTAGAGACCCTGAACACTGAAGCTTTCTTT.

In DNA form, the CDR3 reads TGTGCCAGCTCTCCCACGGGACAGGGAGTAGGAGAGACCCAGTACTTC. It is translated as CASSPTGQGVGETQYF. The rearrangement joins TRBV18 to TRBJ2-5; 9 positions match TRBD1. V shed 6 bases and J 4 bases; nucleotides not matched to a gene: 12. Germline V gene data show CDR1 as KGHSH and CDR2 as LQKENI. The CDR3 loop spans 16 amino acids. Full variable domain (missing parts from reference TRBV18 and TRBJ2-5): NAGVMQNPRHLVRRRGQEARLRCSPMKGHSHVYWYRQLPEEGLKFMVYLQKENIIDESGMPKERFSAEFPKEGPSILRIQQVVRGDSAAYFCASSPTGQGVGETQYFGPGTRLLVL.

This clone appeared a few times. V and J are TRBV29-1 and TRBJ2-3; 7 bases map to TRBD1. The CDR3 is made up of 14 amino acids. Trimming at V came to 5 bases and at J to 3 bases, leaving 8 bases not matched to a gene. Looked up from germline, CDR1 is SQVTM and CDR2 is ANQGSEA. DNA of the CDR3: TGCAGCGTTCTCCGACAGGGTGAAACAGATACGCAGTATTTT. This codes for CSVLRQGETDTQYF.

The chain uses TRBV29-1 and TRBJ2-7; D call uncertain. The DNA matches TRBJ2-5 better at its end, which makes the J call doubtful. Germline CDR1 SQVTM, CDR2 ANQGSEA. The CDR3 is 10 residues long. CDR3 residues: CSVAEETQYF. The CDR3 nucleotides read TGCAGCGTGGCAGAAGAGACCCAGTACTTC.

This clone was seen a handful of times. The rearrangement joins TRBV19 to TRBJ2-1; TRBD2 agrees at 10 bases. With 4 bases clipped from V and 4 bases from J, the junction kept 4 bases outside the gene matches. Germline V gene data show CDR1 as LNHDA and CDR2 as SQIVND (reference sequence). The CDR3 runs to 15 residues. CDR3 in DNA: TGTGCCAGTAGTAGCACTAGCGGGGCGTACAATGAGCAGTTCTTC. Encoded protein: CASSSTSGAYNEQFF.

This clone was counted a few times. The same CDR3 is also encoded by other DNA sequences in this sample. V is TRBV29-1 and J is TRBJ2-3; possible D gene TRBD2, 7 bases. The CDR3 consists of 12 residues. Trimming removed 5 bases at V and 5 bases at J, with 11 bases between. CDR1 is SQVTM, CDR2 ANQGSEA, per germline. The CDR3 DNA reads TGCAGCGTTAGAGGGGGGGGAGATACGCAGTATTTT. It specifies CSVRGGGDTQYF.

In its sample, this clone was seen once. The chain is built from TRBV29-1 and TRBJ1-2; 9 bases match TRBD1. The junction had 18 bases not matched to a gene; V was cut back by 6 bases and J by 7 bases. CDR3 length equals 16 residues. The germline CDR1 and CDR2 sequences are SQVTM and ANQGSEA. CDR3 DNA sequence: TGCAGCGTCGGGGACAGGGCCCTGCCCTTTGGGGGTGGCTACACCTTC. It translates to CSVGDRALPFGGGYTF.

This clone came up once. The V and J genes are TRBV5-1 and TRBJ2-1, with 9 bases lining up with TRBD1. The CDR3 loop spans 14 amino acids. Trimming took 0 bases from V and 7 from J; bases not matched to a gene: 2. The germline V gene has CDR1 SGHRS and CDR2 YFSETQ. As DNA, the CDR3 is TGCGCCAGCAGCTTGGTACAGGGGGCTAATGAGCAGTTCTTC. Translating gives CASSLVQGANEQFF.

The chain links TRBV30 to TRBJ1-5; 7 bases map to TRBD1. Germline-derived CDR1 and CDR2 are GTSNPN and SVGIG (reference sequence). The CDR3 contains 13 residues. V lost 5 bases to trimming and J lost 2 bases; unmatched junction nucleotides: 3. CDR3 in DNA: TGTGCCTGGGCCGGGACAGGCAATCAGCCCCAGCATTTT. This sequence encodes CAWAGTGNQPQHF.

The V call is TRBV30, the J call TRBJ2-2; D might be TRBD2 (6 bases). CDR3 length: 15 residues. Trimming removed 2 bases from V and 5 bases from J, with 15 bases in between. Germline V gene sequence: CDR1 GTSNPN, CDR2 SVGIG (reference sequence). CDR3 bases: TGTGCCTGGAGTCGCGGGACGTGGGGAACCGGGGAGCTGTTTTTT. Encoded protein: CAWSRGTWGTGELFF.